This entry lists 21 T cell receptor beta chains sequenced from one sample in a study of blood T cell repertoires in COVID-19. Here immunoSEQ multiplex PCR was the method, and the copy in TCRdb shows in-frame clones only, minus some. The sample records about 190,000 clones, approximately 90% being singletons. The material sequenced was peripheral blood. These receptors were taken from a woman under 30 who had recovered from COVID-19.

This rearrangement joins TRBV28 to TRBJ1-5; D unclear. The CDR3 is 14 residues long. Trimming shortened V by 3 bases and J by 3 bases, and 9 bases separated the two germline ends. Germline V CDR1 and CDR2: MDHEN, SYDVKM. DNA of the CDR3: TGTGCCAGCAGTTTGGAGGAAGTCAATCAGCCCCAGCATTTT. Protein: CASSLEEVNQPQHF.

The rearrangement links TRBV14 to TRBJ1-1; D unclear. The CDR3 sequence is 14 residues long. Trimming left V 4 bases short and J 2 bases short, with 11 bases between. Germline-derived CDR1 and CDR2 are SGHDN and FVKESK. The CDR3: CASSPYVSNTEAFF. Here the CDR3 DNA reads TGTGCCAGCAGCCCGTATGTTAGTAACACTGAAGCTTTCTTT.

A word on this clone: Other DNA sequences of this sample code for an identical CDR3. The chain recombines TRBV30 with TRBJ1-1; no clear D. This CDR3 spans 13 amino acids. Trimming stripped 0 bases from V and 1 base from J, with 6 bases between. CDR1 is GTSNPN, CDR2 SVGIG, per germline (reference sequence). The chain's CDR3 is CAWSVRGNTEAFF. The CDR3 nucleotides read TGTGCCTGGAGTGTACGAGGGAACACTGAAGCTTTCTTT.

J is TRBJ1-5 and V is TRBV5-1; TRBD1 might be the D (5 bases). The CDR3 is 15 amino acids. Trimming removed 2 bases from V and 7 bases from J, with 16 bases in between. Germline V gene data show CDR1 as SGHRS and CDR2 as YFSETQ. The CDR3 loop reads CASSFSGGLRQPQHF. DNA of the CDR3: TGCGCCAGCAGCTTTTCGGGGGGTTTGCGGCAGCCCCAGCATTTT. The variable domain in full, with the rest retrieved from reference TRBV5-1 and TRBJ1-5, is KAGVTQTPRYLIKTRGQQVTLSCSPISGHRSVSWYQQTPGQGLQFLFEYFSETQRNKGNFPGRFSGRQFSNSRSEMNVSTLELGDSALYLCASSFSGGLRQPQHFGDGTRLSIL.

The chain has TRBV13 and TRBJ2-2, with a tentative D call TRBD2 (5 bases). V lost 2 bases, J lost 2 bases, and 9 bases lay in between. CDR1 and CDR2 (germline): PRHDT, FYEKMQ (reference sequence). The CDR3 loop spans 15 amino acids. Here the CDR3 DNA reads TGTGCCAGCAGCTTACGAGGGATAAACACCGGGGAGCTGTTTTTT. Protein sequence: CASSLRGINTGELFF. The variable domain in full, with the rest retrieved from reference TRBV13 and TRBJ2-2, is AAGVIQSPRHLIKEKRETATLKCYPIPRHDTVYWYQQGPGQDPQFLISFYEKMQSDKGSIPDRFSAQQFSDYHSELNMSSLELGDSALYFCASSLRGINTGELFFGEGSRLTVL.

J is TRBJ1-4 and V is TRBV7-9; 10 bases line up with TRBD1. The junction had 4 bases not matched to a gene; V was cut back by 1 base and J by 8 bases. Germline-derived CDR1 and CDR2 are SEHNR and FQNEAQ (reference sequence). There are 15 residues in the CDR3. The chain's CDR3 is CASSLGGTGVEKLFF. The CDR3, as DNA: TGTGCCAGCAGCTTAGGGGGGACAGGGGTCGAAAAACTGTTTTTT.

The CDR3 sequence is CASSYTDTQYF. CDR3 coding DNA: TGTGCCAGTAGCTATACAGATACGCAGTATTTT. V gene TRBV19 combines with J gene TRBJ2-3; D call uncertain. The V end was cut by 6 bases, the J end by 3 bases, with 4 bases between. The CDR3 spans 11 residues. From germline, CDR1 is LNHDA and CDR2 SQIVND (reference sequence).

The chain combines TRBV10-1 with TRBJ2-1, with 10 bases that match TRBD2. The CDR3 totals 17 residues. The ends lost 0 bases at V and 4 bases at J; junction bases unmatched: 6. The germline V gene encodes CDR1 WNHNN and CDR2 SYGVQD (reference sequence). CDR3 region: CASSESSLAGVYNEQFF. DNA for the CDR3: TGCGCCAGCAGTGAGTCCTCCCTAGCGGGAGTTTACAATGAGCAGTTCTTC.

The CDR3 reads CASSQGQGDGNTIYF. The DNA of the CDR3 is TGCGCCAGCAGCCAGGGACAGGGAGATGGAAACACCATATATTTT. The chain employs TRBV5-1 and TRBJ1-3; the match to TRBD1 covers 9 bases. There are 15 residues in the CDR3. The junction had 5 bases not matched to a gene; V was cut back by 4 bases and J by 3 bases. Germline V gene data show CDR1 as SGHRS and CDR2 as YFSETQ.

The V and J genes are TRBV20-1 and TRBJ2-5; no clear D gene. Trimming took off 4 bases at V and 4 bases at J, with 7 bases between the two ends. The CDR3 totals 11 residues. Germline V gene data show CDR1 as DFQATT and CDR2 as SNEGSKA (reference sequence). CDR3 amino acids: CSATLRETQYF. In nucleotides, the CDR3 is TGCAGTGCTACTCTCCGAGAGACCCAGTACTTC.

V usage is TRBV14 and J usage is TRBJ1-1; 8 bases match TRBD1. Germline CDR1 is SGHDN and CDR2 is FVKESK. With 3 bases clipped from V and 1 base from J, the junction kept 4 bases outside the gene matches. The CDR3 has 15 amino acids. The DNA for the CDR3 is TGTGCCAGCAGCCATCTAGGACAGGGGAACACTGAAGCTTTCTTT. Translating gives CASSHLGQGNTEAFF.

The CDR3 loop is CASSSGGPVGNEQFF. The CDR3 nucleotides are TGTGCCAGCAGCTCGGGGGGGCCGGTCGGAAATGAGCAGTTCTTC. V usage is TRBV7-2 and J usage is TRBJ2-1; 8 bases line up with TRBD2. The length of the CDR3 is 15 residues. Germline loops: CDR1 SGHTA, CDR2 FQGNSA. With V trimmed by 4 bases and J by 7 bases, 9 bases remained unmatched.

About this clone: A junction end diverges from the germline sequence, so it may reflect a read error. The chain couples TRBV29-1 to TRBJ1-2, with D perhaps matching TRBD1 (5 bases). Germline CDR1 SQVTM, CDR2 ANQGSEA. CDR3 length: 11 amino acids. The CDR3 protein is CSVEDSGGRAF. CDR3 DNA: TGCAGCGTTGAAGATTCGGGGGGAAGGGCCTTC.

The rearrangement uses TRBV10-2 and TRBJ2-4, with 16 bases lining up with TRBD2. This CDR3 is built from 15 residues. V lost 7 bases and J lost 4; bases outside the gene matches: 1. Per the germline V gene, CDR1 is WSHSY and CDR2 is SAAADI. CDR3 sequence: CASMGLAGGKNIQYF. The CDR3 region has the DNA TGCGCCAGCATGGGACTAGCGGGGGGGAAAAACATTCAGTACTTC.

The chain employs TRBV7-2 and TRBJ2-1; the match to TRBD1 covers 8 bases. Looked up from germline, CDR1 is SGHTA and CDR2 is FQGNSA. The CDR3 is 13 residues long. The J segment lost 7 bases and the V segment lost 5 bases, leaving 4 bases of the junction unmatched. In DNA, the CDR3 is TGTGCCAGCAGCCCCCGACAGGGGAATGAGCAGTTCTTC. This gives the protein CASSPRQGNEQFF.

The V and J genes are TRBV5-5 and TRBJ2-7; 8 bases align to TRBD1. Germline trimming cut 2 bases from V and 3 bases from J; bases unmatched to any gene: 4. Per germline, CDR1 SGHKS and CDR2 YYEKEE (reference sequence). The CDR3 is 14 amino acids. The CDR3, as DNA: TGTGCCAGCAGCTTCGGGACAGGTTACTACGAGCAGTACTTC. Translated, it gives CASSFGTGYYEQYF.

The chain joins TRBV21-1 to TRBJ1-1; the table gives TRBD1 as D, unverified against the DNA. TRBV21-1 is tagged as a pseudogene. The CDR3 spans 16 residues. CDR3: CASSKSGTGFSTEAFF. In DNA form, the CDR3 reads TGTGCCAGCAGCAAGTCCGGGACAGGGTTCTCCACTGAAGCTTTCTTT.

This chain connects TRBV3-1 (or the pseudogene TRBV3-2) to TRBJ1-3, with D possibly being TRBD1 (5 bases). Germline CDR1 LGHDT, CDR2 YNNKEL (reference sequence). The V gene lost 0 bases and the J gene lost 2 bases, with 11 bases spanning the gap. The CDR3 consists of 16 residues. CDR3 in amino acids: CASSQDGAGTGNTIYF. CDR3 in DNA: TGTGCCAGCAGCCAAGATGGGGCAGGGACTGGAAACACCATATATTTT.

The sample holds a few counts of this clone. The chain has TRBV4-3 and TRBJ1-5; D might be TRBD1 (6 bases). The CDR3 has 16 amino acids. Trimming left V 0 bases short and J 5 bases short, with 14 bases between. Germline V lookup: CDR1 LGHNA, CDR2 YSLEER. The CDR3 DNA reads TGCGCCAGCAGCCAAGAACGGGGGGCGGGAGATCAGCCCCAGCATTTT. Protein product: CASSQERGAGDQPQHF.

The V call is TRBV5-1, the J call TRBJ2-5, with D possibly being TRBD2 (6 bases). The CDR3 is made up of 13 amino acids. V was shortened by 4 bases and J by 1 base, with 8 bases between the two germline ends. From germline, CDR1 is SGHRS and CDR2 YFSETQ. DNA for the CDR3: TGCGCCAGCAGCCCGGGACTCCAAGAGACCCAGTACTTC. Its translation is CASSPGLQETQYF.

The chain employs TRBV7-2 and TRBJ1-5; 7 positions agree with TRBD1. The CDR3 has 15 amino acids. With 7 bases clipped from V and 2 bases from J, the junction kept 8 bases outside the gene matches. Germline values: CDR1 SGHTA, CDR2 FQGNSA. CDR3 residues: CASTRQGSGNQPQHF. The CDR3 coding sequence is TGTGCCAGCACCCGACAGGGCTCAGGCAATCAGCCCCAGCATTTT.